The 26 T cell receptor beta chains reported below all come from one sample, sequenced in a study of T cell responses to AZD1222 COVID-19 vaccine. Method: immunoSEQ multiplex PCR; TCRdb's copy keeps in-frame clones and lacks some. The sample has under 200,000 clones, 87% seen once. The sequenced sample was peripheral blood, obtained 28 days after the second AZD1222 dose. These receptor sequences come from an adult who received the AZD1222 COVID-19 vaccine.

This rearrangement joins TRBV30 to TRBJ2-1; a weak D match, TRBD1 (5 bases). V lost 5 bases to trimming and J lost 2 bases, with 19 bases between them. The germline gives CDR1 GTSNPN, CDR2 SVGIG (reference sequence). This CDR3 has 16 amino acids. This CDR3 reads CAWGAGTYRTYNEQFF. In DNA form, the CDR3 reads TGTGCCTGGGGGGCCGGTACCTATCGAACCTACAATGAGCAGTTCTTC.

V usage is TRBV5-1 and J usage is TRBJ2-7; 11 positions agree with TRBD1. The CDR3 runs 16 residues. Germline lookup yields CDR1 SGHRS and CDR2 YFSETQ. The V gene end was trimmed by 0 bases and the J gene end by 3 bases; junction bases not matched to a gene: 5. This CDR3 is CASSLASGQGGYEQYF. CDR3 in DNA: TGCGCCAGCAGCTTGGCATCGGGACAGGGGGGCTACGAGCAGTACTTC.

The chain links TRBV10-2 to TRBJ2-3, with D perhaps given as TRBD1 or TRBD2 (5 bases each). The V end was cut by 10 bases, the J end by 7 bases, with 18 bases between. This CDR3 is built from 13 residues. Germline CDR1 and CDR2: WSHSY and SAAADI. In DNA form, the CDR3 reads TGCGCCACACATAGCCCCCGGGGCTATACGCAGTATTTT. This codes for CATHSPRGYTQYF.

The CDR3 DNA is TGTGCCAGCAGCCCGGGGACAGATGCCTACGAGCAGTACTTC. Protein sequence: CASSPGTDAYEQYF. The chain uses TRBV3-1 (or the pseudogene TRBV3-2) and TRBJ2-7; 7 nucleotides agree with TRBD1. The CDR3 is 14 residues long. Germline CDR1 is LGHDT and CDR2 is YNNKEL (reference sequence). Germline trimming cut 4 bases from V and 2 bases from J; bases unmatched to any gene: 5.

The chain uses TRBV9 and TRBJ2-2; 11 bases match TRBD2. The CDR3 totals 19 residues. CDR1 and CDR2 (germline): SGDLS, YYNGEE. V trimming: 3 bases; J trimming: 0 bases; junction bases outside the gene matches: 10. The CDR3 loop reads CASSAAGLADMSNTGELFF. In DNA, the CDR3 is TGTGCCAGCAGCGCCGCGGGACTAGCGGATATGTCGAACACCGGGGAGCTGTTTTTT.

This chain uses TRBV10-2 with TRBJ1-4; D is unclear. Germline assignment: CDR1 WSHSY and CDR2 SAAADI. The V end was cut by 7 bases, the J end by 8 bases, with 14 bases between. The CDR3 contains 13 residues. CDR3 sequence: CASTKIRWEKLFF. DNA for the CDR3: TGCGCCAGCACAAAGATCCGGTGGGAAAAACTGTTTTTT.

This clone was observed a single time. This rearrangement joins TRBV19 to TRBJ2-7, with 9 bases lining up with TRBD1. V was pared by 3 bases and J by 4 bases, with 7 bases of the junction left unmatched. Germline-derived CDR1 and CDR2 are LNHDA and SQIVND (reference sequence). CDR3 length: 15 residues. This chain's CDR3 is CASSMTGGLRYEQYF. The CDR3 DNA sequence: TGTGCCAGTAGTATGACAGGGGGGTTAAGATACGAGCAGTACTTC.

The chain uses TRBV7-9 and TRBJ2-3; 8 bases are shared with TRBD1. V trimming: 0 bases; J trimming: 2 bases; junction bases outside the gene matches: 10. This CDR3 is built from 18 residues. Germline CDR1 reads SEHNR; CDR2 reads FQNEAQ (reference sequence). CDR3 bases: TGTGCCAGCAGCTTAGCCTTTAGTAGACAGGGGCACACAGATACGCAGTATTTT. This codes for CASSLAFSRQGHTDTQYF.

This clone occurred once. Here the CDR3 DNA reads TGTGCCAGCAGTGAATATTTCGATCAGGGGAACGGGTACAATGAGCAGTTCTTC. It is translated as CASSEYFDQGNGYNEQFF. The V and J genes are TRBV25-1 and TRBJ2-1, with D possibly TRBD1 on 6 matching bases. Trimming took 0 bases from V and 4 from J, leaving 19 bases between them. Germline CDR1 MGHDK, CDR2 SYGVNS. CDR3 length: 18 amino acids.

The chain's CDR3 is CASAPSSGANVLTF. The CDR3, as DNA: TGCGCCAGCGCGCCAAGCTCTGGGGCCAACGTCCTGACTTTC. This chain joins TRBV4-3 and TRBJ2-6; no firm D call. Trimming took 8 bases from V and 0 from J, leaving 8 bases between them. This CDR3 region has 14 residues. Per germline, CDR1 LGHNA and CDR2 YSLEER.

This sequence joins TRBV3-1 (or the pseudogene TRBV3-2) and TRBJ2-2; 7 bases agree with TRBD1. CDR3 length: 17 amino acids. Germline values: CDR1 LGHDT, CDR2 YNNKEL (reference sequence). The V segment lost 0 bases and the J segment 8 bases; nucleotides outside the gene matches: 12. The CDR3 region has the DNA TGTGCCAGCAGCCAAGAGAGTACAGGACAGGTCCTGGGGGAGCTGTTTTTT. Translated, it gives CASSQESTGQVLGELFF.

This clone occurred once. The J gene is TRBJ1-1, the V gene TRBV27; TRBD1 is a possible D gene (6 bases). CDR1 MNHEY and CDR2 SMNVEV come from the germline V gene (reference sequence). This CDR3 is 14 amino acids long. The ends were cut back, 2 bases at V and 5 bases at J, with 12 bases in the middle. The CDR3 loop is CASSLAGGITEAFF. The CDR3 region has the DNA TGTGCCAGCAGTTTAGCCGGGGGCATTACTGAAGCTTTCTTT.

The chain has TRBV2 and TRBJ1-4; D is ambiguous. Between the trimmed V and J ends, which lost 6 bases and 8 bases, there was a span of 7 bases. CDR3 size: 11 residues. Per the germline V gene, CDR1 is SNHLY and CDR2 is FYNNEI. The CDR3 DNA sequence: TGTGCCAGCAGCTATGACGAAAAACTGTTTTTT. It codes for CASSYDEKLFF.

This chain links TRBV5-4 with TRBJ2-5; D is possibly TRBD1 or TRBD2 (5 bases each). Germline V gene lookup returns CDR1 SGHNT and CDR2 YYREEE (reference sequence). V was cut by 4 bases and J by 5 bases, with 15 bases left in between. The CDR3 sequence is 14 residues long. The CDR3 loop is CASSLGVLRETQYF. In DNA form, the CDR3 reads TGTGCCAGCAGCCTGGGGGTGTTGAGGGAGACCCAGTACTTC.

The chain carries TRBV6-1 and TRBJ1-1; 7 nucleotides line up with TRBD1. There are 14 residues in the CDR3. From germline, CDR1 is MNHNS and CDR2 SASEGT. With 3 bases clipped from V and 1 base from J, the junction kept 2 bases outside the gene matches. In nucleotides, the CDR3 is TGTGCCAGCAGTGAGCAGGGGGGGAACACTGAAGCTTTCTTT. This encodes CASSEQGGNTEAFF.

This rearrangement joins TRBV9 to TRBJ1-5, with D possibly being TRBD1 (5 bases). V dropped 4 bases and J dropped 0 bases, with 14 bases sitting between them. The CDR3 runs to 16 residues. CDR1 is SGDLS and CDR2 is YYNGEE in the germline V gene. The CDR3 DNA follows: TGTGCCAGCAGCTTAGGACACACCCCTAGCAATCAGCCCCAGCATTTT. This sequence encodes CASSLGHTPSNQPQHF.

The chain recombines TRBV30 with TRBJ1-3; 7 nucleotides align to TRBD1. J lost 2 bases, V lost 2 bases, and 0 bases had no gene match. Germline-derived CDR1 and CDR2 are GTSNPN and SVGIG (reference sequence). This CDR3 contains 13 residues. The CDR3 here is CAWSQGAGNTIYF. DNA of the CDR3: TGTGCCTGGAGTCAGGGGGCTGGAAACACCATATATTTT.

V and J are TRBV7-5 and TRBJ2-4; the table's D call of TRBD1 was not tested on the DNA. TRBV7-5 is an annotated pseudogene. The CDR3 spans 15 residues. The CDR3 nucleotides read TGTGTCGGGCGGAGGCGAACAGGGGCCAAAAACATTCAGTACTTC. Translating gives CVGRRRTGAKNIQYF.

The rearrangement uses TRBV5-1 and TRBJ1-1; 8 bases fit TRBD1. The germline gives CDR1 SGHRS, CDR2 YFSETQ. Unmatched junction bases numbered 9, after V lost 2 bases and J lost 3 bases. CDR3 size: 16 residues. CDR3 sequence reads: CASSFVGQGVYTEAFF. In DNA, the CDR3 is TGCGCCAGCAGCTTTGTTGGACAGGGCGTTTACACTGAAGCTTTCTTT.

V and J are TRBV5-6 and TRBJ1-1; the match to TRBD1 covers 7 bases. This CDR3 is built from 13 residues. V gave up 2 bases and J gave up 4 bases; unmatched junction bases: 2. Germline V gene data show CDR1 as SGHDT and CDR2 as YYEEEE. The CDR3 reads CASSFGQATEAFF. The CDR3 region has the DNA TGTGCCAGCAGCTTCGGACAGGCCACTGAAGCTTTCTTT.

This sequence joins TRBV3-1 (or the pseudogene TRBV3-2) and TRBJ2-7; possibly TRBD2 for D (6 bases). CDR3 length equals 11 residues. The V gene's germline CDR1 is LGHDT and CDR2 YNNKEL (reference sequence). Trimming took 8 bases from V and 7 from J, leaving 12 bases between them. CDR3 region: CASGRGKEQYF. The CDR3 DNA reads TGTGCCAGCGGGCGGGGTAAAGAGCAGTACTTC.

The chain couples TRBV5-1 to TRBJ1-5, with TRBD1 as a possible D gene (5 bases). V was clipped by 1 base and J by 1 base, with 6 bases between them. The CDR3 has 14 amino acids. In germline, CDR1 is SGHRS, CDR2 YFSETQ. CDR3 amino acids: CASSLQGSNQPQHF. CDR3 sequence (DNA): TGCGCCAGCAGCTTGCAGGGAAGCAATCAGCCCCAGCATTTT. The whole variable domain, remainder taken from reference TRBV5-1 and TRBJ1-5, is KAGVTQTPRYLIKTRGQQVTLSCSPISGHRSVSWYQQTPGQGLQFLFEYFSETQRNKGNFPGRFSGRQFSNSRSEMNVSTLELGDSALYLCASSLQGSNQPQHFGDGTRLSIL.

This chain connects TRBV29-1 to TRBJ1-1, with a weak D call TRBD1 (5 bases). The germline V gene has CDR1 SQVTM and CDR2 ANQGSEA. The CDR3 runs 12 residues. Trimming shortened V by 3 bases and J by 13 bases, and 18 bases separated the two germline ends. The CDR3 bases are TGCAGCGTTGATGGGACCGGGAATTTTAGTTTCTTT. Its translation: CSVDGTGNFSFF.

This clone showed up just once. The chain couples TRBV24-1 to TRBJ2-3; D not certain. This CDR3 region has 15 residues. Germline CDR1 is KGHDR and CDR2 is SFDVKD. The V end was cut by 5 bases, the J end by 3 bases, with 14 bases between. The CDR3 nucleotides read TGTGCCACCAGTGTCGATGGGGATTTAACAGATACGCAGTATTTT. Its protein is CATSVDGDLTDTQYF.

This clone has a single count. The rearrangement joins TRBV4-3 to TRBJ2-7, with D unresolved. This CDR3 region has 14 residues. V was shortened by 3 bases and J by 0 bases, with 9 bases between the two germline ends. Germline CDR1 is LGHNA and CDR2 is YSLEER. Here the CDR3 DNA reads TGCGCCAGCAGCCACGGGCACAACTCCTACGAGCAGTACTTC. Its translation is CASSHGHNSYEQYF.

A single count supports this clone. V is TRBV11-1 and J is TRBJ2-5, with D tentatively TRBD1 or TRBD2 (6 bases each). Germline lookup yields CDR1 SGHAT and CDR2 FQDESV (reference sequence). CDR3 length equals 14 residues. Trimming stripped 5 bases from V and 4 bases from J, with 14 bases between. The CDR3 nucleotides read TGTGCCAGCAGCCCCGGAGGGGGTGGAGAGACCCAGTACTTC. Translated: CASSPGGGGETQYF.